This T cell receptor beta chain derives from a study of cytomegalovirus exposure and HLA in healthy donors. Points from the study as a whole: Analysis was performed later, and it showed HLA-associated TCR beta chains to be more clonally expanded than equally common others. From TCR beta sequences, most subjects' HLA-A and HLA-B alleles were reportedly predicted accurately.

The primer mix had 60 Vbeta and 13 Jbeta primers. The table came from immunoSEQ multiplex PCR; TCRdb's copy has only in-frame clones and leaves some out. The sample yields some 160,000 clones, under 85% seen once. V lost 2 bases to trimming and J lost 5 bases, with 12 bases between them. CDR1 is SGHVS and CDR2 is FNYEAQ in the germline V gene. The CDR3 is 14 residues long. Healthy individuals who donated bone marrow served as the donors. About this clone: Its specificity is not known.

The chain joins TRBV7-6 to TRBJ2-5, with no clear D. Sequences were obtained from PBMCs. The clonotype comes from a woman between 18 and 29 years old in good health and CMV-seropositive. The CDR3 sequence: CASSLTSRPETQYF. In DNA, the CDR3 is TGTGCCAGCAGCTTAACCTCGCGGCCGGAGACCCAGTACTTC. Full variable domain (missing parts from reference TRBV7-6 and TRBJ2-5): GAGVSQSPRYKVTKRGQDVALRCDPISGHVSLYWYRQALGQGPEFLTYFNYEAQQDKSGLPNDRFSAERPEGSISTLTIQRTEQRDSAMYRCASSLTSRPETQYFGPGTRLLVL.